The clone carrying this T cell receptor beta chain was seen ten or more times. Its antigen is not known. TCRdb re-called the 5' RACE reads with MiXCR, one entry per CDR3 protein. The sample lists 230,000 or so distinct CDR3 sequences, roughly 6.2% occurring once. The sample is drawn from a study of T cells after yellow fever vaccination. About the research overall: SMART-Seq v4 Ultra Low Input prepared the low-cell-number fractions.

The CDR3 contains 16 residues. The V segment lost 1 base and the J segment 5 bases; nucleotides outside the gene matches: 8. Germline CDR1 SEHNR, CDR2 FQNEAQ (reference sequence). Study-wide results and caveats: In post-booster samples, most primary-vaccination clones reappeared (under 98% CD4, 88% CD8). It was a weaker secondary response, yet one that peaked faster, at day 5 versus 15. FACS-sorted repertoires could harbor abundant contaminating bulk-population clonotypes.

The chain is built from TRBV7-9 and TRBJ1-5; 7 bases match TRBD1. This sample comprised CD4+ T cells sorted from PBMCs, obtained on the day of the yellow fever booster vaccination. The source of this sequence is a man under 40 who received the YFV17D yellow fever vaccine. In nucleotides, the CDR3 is TGTGCCAGCAGCTTAGGCGGGGGACAGCTTCATCAGCCCCAGCATTTT. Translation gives CASSLGGGQLHQPQHF.